This T cell receptor (beta chain) comes out of a study of metastatic and nonmetastatic thyroid tumors. TCRdb reanalyzed the PCR reads via MiXCR. The repertoire holds roughly 57,000 clones, with more than 20% as singletons. No patient received treatment before thyroid surgery. As concerns this clone: At one boundary the junction diverges from the germline segment, which might be a read error.

This sequence originates from a female donor with papillary thyroid cancer or a benign thyroid nodule (not recorded which). Some clones in this sample may be carry-over from other donors' samples. Sample: blood.

CDR3 sequence (DNA): TGTGACAGCAGAACGCAGGGGGCGGGTGGTGACAAACTGTTTTTT. Translating it yields CDSRTQGAGGDKLFF. V usage is TRBV6-1 and J usage is TRBJ1-4, with 8 bases matching TRBD1. The length of the CDR3 is 15 residues. CDR1 and CDR2 from the germline V gene are MNHNS and SASEGT.